This TCR beta chain derives from a study of blood T cell repertoires in COVID-19. Study-wide context: T cells, B-cell-depleted T cells, or PBMCs provided the cDNA or gDNA that served as material.

The method was immunoSEQ multiplex PCR; TCRdb's version includes in-frame clones alone and lacks a portion of them. Counted here are roughly 68,000 clones, 80% to 90% occurring once; the ten biggest clones make up less than 4.5%. Deletions cut 1 base from V and 1 base from J, with 7 bases between. Germline V CDR1 and CDR2: SGHRS, YFSETQ. There are 14 residues in the CDR3. V is TRBV5-1 and J is TRBJ2-3; D perhaps matches TRBD2 (5 bases). The sequenced material came from PBMCs or T cells enriched from blood (not recorded which). The clonotype comes from a woman between 40 and 55 years old with acute COVID-19. DNA for the CDR3: TGCGCCAGCAGCTTGTCCGGGGGCACAGATACGCAGTATTTT. Protein product: CASSLSGGTDTQYF.